This is a list of T cell receptor beta chains from one sample in a study of blood T cells in healthy people across ages. Using its own MiXCR run on the 5' RACE reads, TCRdb lists one record per CDR3 protein. Of about 800,000 distinct CDR3 sequences in the sample, roughly 25% were seen once. These sequences were also reported in another study, on T cells of mothers and their children.

Sequencing was performed on blood. Receptor source: a boy younger than 18 in good health. The CDR3 runs from the conserved cysteine through the conserved F or W. The order of the fields is CDR3 length, D gene, J gene, V gene, clone size, CDR3 protein, CDR3 DNA. A D gene is named only where the DNA matches it firmly. Size values are once, few and many counts, or a class for expanded clones, and some rows have none.

15 | - | TRBJ2-6 | TRBV12-3/TRBV12-4 | - | CASSWGATGANVLTF | TGTGCCAGCAGTTGGGGGGCGACTGGGGCCAACGTCCTGACTTTC
12 | - | TRBJ2-5 | TRBV29-1 | - | CSVGDPPGEQYF | TGCAGCGTTGGGGATCCACCCGGGGAGCAGTACTTC
15 | - | TRBJ1-3 | TRBV20-1 | few | CSANPSSGSGNTIYF | TGCAGTGCTAATCCGTCTTCGGGCTCTGGAAACACCATATATTTT
15 | - | TRBJ2-5 | TRBV5-1 | few | CASSSPERYQETQYF | TGCGCCAGCAGCTCCCCGGAGAGATACCAAGAGACCCAGTACTTC
14 | TRBD1 | TRBJ2-1 | TRBV9 | few | CASSIHRGGNEQFF | TGTGCCAGCAGCATTCACAGGGGTGGAAATGAGCAGTTCTTC
16 | TRBD1 | TRBJ2-7 | TRBV18 | once | CASSPRVGQGSYEQYF | TGTGCCAGCTCACCTAGGGTGGGACAGGGATCCTACGAGCAGTACTTC
16 | TRBD2 | TRBJ2-7 | TRBV7-2 | - | CASSFYTSGGAYEQYF | TGTGCCAGCAGCTTCTATACTAGCGGGGGGGCCTACGAGCAGTACTTC
13 | - | TRBJ1-6 | TRBV27 | few | CASGEGGQSPLHF | TGTGCCAGCGGGGAGGGCGGACAATCACCCCTCCACTTT
16 | TRBD1 | TRBJ2-7 | TRBV6-1 | - | CASSEPGQGSSYEQYF | TGTGCCAGCAGTGAGCCGGGACAGGGAAGCTCCTACGAGCAGTACTTC
13 | - | TRBJ1-2 | TRBV7-2 | many | CASSSRGGYGYTF | TGTGCCAGCAGCTCCCGTGGGGGTTATGGCTACACCTTC
14 | - | TRBJ1-3 | TRBV12-3/TRBV12-4 | few | CASSPSSAGNTIYF | TGTGCCAGCAGCCCCAGTTCGGCTGGAAACACCATATATTTT
14 | - | TRBJ1-4 | TRBV5-4 | - | CASSRNHAGEKLFF | TGTGCCAGCAGCCGGAATCATGCGGGTGAAAAACTGTTTTTT
12 | - | TRBJ2-5 | TRBV29-1 | few | CSVEPNQETQYF | TGCAGCGTTGAACCTAACCAAGAGACCCAGTACTTC
15 | TRBD1 | TRBJ2-1 | TRBV5-1 | few | CASSPGTGTIGEQFF | TGCGCCAGCAGCCCTGGGACAGGGACCATTGGCGAGCAGTTCTTC
12 | - | TRBJ1-5 | TRBV12-3/TRBV12-4 | - | CASRISNQPQHF | TGTGCCAGCAGGATTAGCAATCAGCCCCAGCATTTT
18 | TRBD2 | TRBJ2-3 | TRBV5-1 | - | CASSWRVLAGSSTDTQYF | TGCGCCAGCAGCTGGAGGGTTCTAGCGGGGTCTAGCACAGATACGCAGTATTTT
16 | TRBD1 | TRBJ1-2 | TRBV29-1 | - | CSVEDPEGGESYGYTF | TGCAGCGTTGAAGATCCTGAAGGGGGCGAGAGTTATGGCTACACCTTC
16 | - | TRBJ2-1 | TRBV29-1 | - | CSVEDPEGRYNNEQFF | TGCAGCGTTGAAGATCCGGAGGGGCGGTATAACAATGAGCAGTTCTTC
15 | - | TRBJ1-1 | TRBV7-8 | - | CASSAIGGINTEAFF | TGTGCCAGCAGCGCTATCGGGGGGATTAACACTGAAGCTTTCTTT
14 | - | TRBJ2-1 | TRBV9 | - | CASSYGLGGGEQFF | TGTGCCAGCAGCTATGGACTAGGGGGAGGTGAGCAGTTCTTC
18 | - | TRBJ2-1 | TRBV7-9 | few | CASGDSLLGVQAYNEQFF | TGTGCCAGCGGCGACAGTCTCCTAGGTGTTCAGGCCTACAATGAGCAGTTCTTC
15 | - | TRBJ2-7 | TRBV9 | - | CASSPVGYSPYEQYF | TGTGCCAGCAGCCCCGTCGGATACAGTCCCTACGAGCAGTACTTC
15 | - | TRBJ2-5 | TRBV5-1 | - | CASSLSARAEETQYF | TGCGCCAGCAGCTTGTCTGCCAGGGCGGAAGAGACCCAGTACTTC
13 | - | TRBJ1-3 | TRBV11-2 | - | CASRPTSGNTIYF | TGTGCGTCCCGTCCTACCTCTGGAAACACCATATATTTT
15 | TRBD2 | TRBJ2-5 | TRBV5-1 | - | CASSSPTSRQETQYF | TGCGCCAGCAGTAGTCCGACTAGCAGACAAGAGACCCAGTACTTC
14 | - | TRBJ2-1 | TRBV21-1 | few | CASTSYIVGNEQFF | TGTGCCAGCACCAGCTATATTGTGGGTAATGAGCAGTTCTTC
13 | - | TRBJ1-2 | TRBV5-1 | - | CASSLDRSVGYTF | TGCGCCAGCAGCTTGGACCGGTCGGTTGGCTACACCTTC
16 | - | TRBJ1-6 | TRBV7-8 | - | CASSFHRVPANSPLHF | TGTGCCAGCAGCTTCCACAGGGTACCCGCCAATTCACCCCTCCACTTT
13 | - | TRBJ1-5 | TRBV6-2/TRBV6-3 | - | CASRGRGNQPQHF | TGTGCCAGCCGGGGCAGGGGAAATCAGCCCCAGCATTTT
12 | - | TRBJ2-5 | TRBV12-3/TRBV12-4 | many | CASSLRAETQYF | TGTGCCAGCTCACTTCGTGCGGAGACCCAGTACTTC
19 | TRBD2 | TRBJ2-5 | TRBV4-3 | - | CASSQDLPFLAGGQETQYF | TGCGCCAGCAGCCAAGATCTCCCCTTCCTAGCGGGAGGGCAAGAGACCCAGTACTTC
18 | - | TRBJ2-6 | TRBV20-1 | few | CSARAGPIPSSGANVLTF | TGCAGTGCTAGGGCGGGGCCAATCCCCTCCTCTGGGGCCAACGTCCTGACTTTC
18 | - | TRBJ1-6 | TRBV20-1 | - | CSARKISGQSSYNSPLHF | TGCAGTGCTAGGAAGATTTCAGGGCAGAGCTCCTATAATTCACCCCTCCACTTT
15 | - | TRBJ2-7 | TRBV27 | - | CASSLYAHSSYEQYF | TGTGCCAGCAGTTTATACGCGCACAGCTCCTACGAGCAGTACTTC
17 | TRBD2 | TRBJ2-2 | TRBV14 | few | CASSQDPSGGFTGELFF | TGTGCCAGCAGCCAAGATCCCAGCGGGGGCTTCACCGGGGAGCTGTTTTTT
15 | TRBD2 | TRBJ2-7 | TRBV15 | - | CATSRIAGGSYEQYF | TGTGCCACCAGCAGGATAGCGGGGGGTTCCTACGAGCAGTACTTC
14 | - | TRBJ2-3 | TRBV5-1 | few | CASRQQGFTDTQYF | TGCGCCAGCAGACAACAGGGTTTCACAGATACGCAGTATTTT
13 | - | TRBJ2-7 | TRBV27 | many | CASSLEGTYEQYF | TGTGCCAGCAGCCTGGAGGGCACCTACGAGCAGTACTTC
19 | TRBD1 | TRBJ1-2 | TRBV11-2 | few | CASSLDRDRAAIANYGYTF | TGTGCCAGCAGCCTAGACCGGGACAGGGCTGCAATAGCTAACTATGGCTACACCTTC
16 | TRBD1 | TRBJ1-5 | TRBV2 | - | CASTQMFTGGSQPQHF | TGTGCCAGCACCCAAATGTTCACAGGGGGTAGTCAGCCCCAGCATTTT
13 | - | TRBJ2-1 | TRBV12-3/TRBV12-4 | - | CASSRSINNEQFF | TGTGCCAGCAGCCGCTCCATTAACAATGAGCAGTTCTTC